These 9 T cell receptor beta chains came from one sample sequenced in a study of CXCR3-negative and CXCR3-positive naive CD8 T cells. TRB cDNA was prepared as libraries by UMI-labeled 5' RACE. TCRdb reprocessed the 5' RACE reads and stores each CDR3 protein as one record, lacking DNA. The sample table sets out some 130,000 distinct CDR3 sequences. Material: naive CXCR3- CD8+ T cells from blood. Sample subset: CD45RO-CCR7+CD27+CD95- naive CD8+ T cells lacking CXCR3 (TNR3-). These receptors were collected from a human donor in good health. Some clones in this sample may be carry-over from other donors' samples.

The chain carries TRBV11-1 and TRBJ2-1; TCRdb's D call, TRBD1, is unchecked because there is no DNA. Germline V lookup: CDR1 SGHAT, CDR2 FQDESV (reference sequence). This CDR3 has 14 amino acids. The CDR3 is CASSSPTVYNEQLF.

V usage is TRBV28 and J usage is TRBJ2-3; the D call from TCRdb, TRBD2, cannot be confirmed without DNA. Looked up from germline, CDR1 is MDHEN and CDR2 is SYDVKM. This CDR3 region has 16 residues. This chain's CDR3 is CASSPEAAGNADTQYF.

The V call is TRBV28, the J call TRBJ1-5; TCRdb's assignment of TRBD1 cannot be checked, as there is no DNA. The germline V gene encodes CDR1 MDHEN and CDR2 SYDVKM. The CDR3 spans 15 residues. The CDR3 sequence: CASSPLGGLYQPQHF. The full variable domain, rest sourced from reference TRBV28 and TRBJ1-5, is DVKVTQSSRYLVKRTGEKVFLECVQDMDHENMFWYRQDPGLGLRLIYFSYDVKMKEKGDIPEGYSVSREKKERFSLILESASTNQTSMYLCASSPLGGLYQPQHFGDGTRLSIL.

The chain carries TRBV15 and TRBJ2-4; TCRdb's D gene call, TRBD1, goes unchecked for lack of DNA. This CDR3 has 13 amino acids. From germline, CDR1 is LNHNV and CDR2 YYDKDF (reference sequence). This CDR3 is CATSNRDLPIQYF.

CDR3 residues: CASSYKNSKGGRGEQFF. The chain carries TRBV6-5 and TRBJ2-1; no DNA is available, so the TRBD1 call from TCRdb remains unchecked. The length of the CDR3 is 17 residues. Germline V gene sequence: CDR1 MNHEY, CDR2 SVGAGI.

The CDR3 here is CSARASDAQETQYF. This chain links TRBV20-1 with TRBJ2-5; TCRdb proposes TRBD2, but this gene call is untestable without DNA. The CDR3 totals 14 residues. Germline CDR1 and CDR2: DFQATT and SNEGSKA (reference sequence).

The chain is built from TRBV14 and TRBJ2-1; TCRdb designates TRBD1, a call that cannot be tested without DNA. The CDR3 loop spans 17 amino acids. The germline CDR1 and CDR2 sequences are SGHDN and FVKESK. CDR3 sequence reads: CASSQVGGRHSYNEQFF.

The chain couples TRBV14 to TRBJ1-5. CDR3 length: 16 amino acids. CDR1 and CDR2 (germline): SGHDN, FVKESK. This CDR3 reads CASSQEVWGFGQPQHF.

The chain carries TRBV5-1 and TRBJ2-1; the D call of TRBD1 rests on TCRdb alone, since no DNA is present to check it. This CDR3 comprises 16 residues. Germline CDR1 SGHRS, CDR2 YFSETQ. CDR3: CASSLILQGAGNEQFF.